This TCR beta chain is drawn from a study of blood T cell repertoires in COVID-19. As for the study in general: Sites in the United States, Italy and Spain provided acute and convalescent COVID-19 samples.

Followed longitudinally, the Seattle patients had been enrolled during active infection. Original processing notes: Estimation of nucleated cell counts was performed using reference gene primer amplification. Sequencing was performed with immunoSEQ multiplex PCR; in TCRdb, only in-frame clones are kept and a portion is missing. The V and J calls and clone size were taken over from that table, and D and trimming were inferred from the DNA. The sample holds 80,000 to 100,000 clones, approximately 79% seen once. CDR1 is SGHRS and CDR2 is YFSETQ in the germline V gene. Trimming removed 5 bases from V and 4 bases from J, with 15 bases in between. The CDR3 runs to 15 residues. This clone appeared once.

The sample comprised peripheral blood. The chain recombines TRBV5-1 with TRBJ1-4; weak D call: TRBD1 (5 bases). The origin of this receptor is a man between 65 and 80 years old with COVID-19, enrolled during active disease. The CDR3: CASRWGGTDNEKLFF. The DNA for the CDR3 is TGCGCCAGCAGGTGGGGGGGAACGGATAATGAAAAACTGTTTTTT.